These 3 T cell receptor beta chains share one sample of origin, sequenced in a study of T cell clones after liver transplantation. TCRdb keeps only in-frame clones here, not all; method: immunoSEQ multiplex PCR. In the table there are about 74,000 clones, under 90% of which are singletons. The sequences come from CD4+ T cells from blood, collected before liver transplant. These receptors came from a human donor who received a liver transplant.

V is TRBV7-6 and J is TRBJ2-1; D possibly corresponds to TRBD1 (5 bases). The ends were cut back, 1 base at V and 8 bases at J, with 9 bases in the middle. This CDR3 has 13 residues. Per germline, CDR1 SGHVS and CDR2 FNYEAQ. CDR3 amino acids: CASSLETDDEQFF. In nucleotides, the CDR3 is TGTGCCAGCAGCTTAGAGACAGACGATGAGCAGTTCTTC.

The V and J genes are TRBV6-6 and TRBJ1-2, with TRBD1 matching 9 bases. Germline CDR1 reads MNHNY; CDR2 reads SVGAGI (reference sequence). The V gene end was trimmed by 5 bases and the J gene end by 4 bases; junction bases not matched to a gene: 8. The CDR3 sequence is 15 residues long. Written as DNA, the CDR3 is TGTGCCAGCAGTCCTAAACAGGGGGCTGGCTATGGCTACACCTTC. This sequence encodes CASSPKQGAGYGYTF.

The rearrangement uses TRBV6-1 and TRBJ1-5; possible D gene TRBD1, 5 bases. Trimming stripped 7 bases from V and 5 bases from J, with 18 bases between. The CDR3 is 15 amino acids. The germline V gene has CDR1 MNHNS and CDR2 SASEGT. CDR3 coding DNA: TGTGCCAGCACCCTGGGATCGACCAGGGATCAGCCCCAGCATTTT. This gives the protein CASTLGSTRDQPQHF.